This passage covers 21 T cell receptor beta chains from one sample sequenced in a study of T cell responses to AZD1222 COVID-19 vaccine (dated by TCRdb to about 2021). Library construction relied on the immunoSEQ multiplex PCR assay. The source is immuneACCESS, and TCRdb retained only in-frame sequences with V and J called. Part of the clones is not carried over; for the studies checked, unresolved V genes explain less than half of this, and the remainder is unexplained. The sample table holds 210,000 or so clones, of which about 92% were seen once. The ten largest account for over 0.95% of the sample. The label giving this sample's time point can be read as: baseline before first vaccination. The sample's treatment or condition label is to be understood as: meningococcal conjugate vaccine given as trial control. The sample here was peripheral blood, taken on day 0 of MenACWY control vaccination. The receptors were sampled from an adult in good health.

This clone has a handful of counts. CDR3 protein: CASSLTGQPQHF. The CDR3 nucleotides are TGTGCCAGCAGTTTAACGGGGCAGCCCCAGCATTTT. This chain connects TRBV27 to TRBJ1-5; D unresolved. V was clipped by 2 bases and J by 7 bases, with 6 bases between them. Germline CDR1 is MNHEY and CDR2 is SMNVEV (reference sequence). The CDR3 length is 12 residues.

CDR3 in amino acids: CASTPDRVYGYTF. In nucleotides, the CDR3 is TGTGCCAGCACTCCCGACAGGGTCTATGGCTACACCTTC. The chain employs TRBV6-5 and TRBJ1-2; 7 nucleotides line up with TRBD1. Germline CDR1 is MNHEY and CDR2 is SVGAGI. V trimming: 7 bases; J trimming: 4 bases; junction bases outside the gene matches: 6. The CDR3 spans 13 residues.

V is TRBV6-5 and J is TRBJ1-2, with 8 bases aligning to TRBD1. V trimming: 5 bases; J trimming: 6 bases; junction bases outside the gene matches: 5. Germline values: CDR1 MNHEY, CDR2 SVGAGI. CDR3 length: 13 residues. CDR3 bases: TGTGCCAGCAGTAGGACAGGGAAGGATGGCTACACCTTC. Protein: CASSRTGKDGYTF.

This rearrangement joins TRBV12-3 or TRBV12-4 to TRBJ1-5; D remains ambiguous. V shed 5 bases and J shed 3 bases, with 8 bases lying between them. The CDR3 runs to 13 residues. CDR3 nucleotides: TGTGCCAGCAGTCCGTCGATCAATCAGCCCCAGCATTTT. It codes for CASSPSINQPQHF.

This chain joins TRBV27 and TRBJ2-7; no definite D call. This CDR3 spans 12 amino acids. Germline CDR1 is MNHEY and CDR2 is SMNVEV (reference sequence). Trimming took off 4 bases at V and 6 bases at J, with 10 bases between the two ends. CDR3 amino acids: CASSSSVTEQYF. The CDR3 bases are TGTGCCAGCAGTTCGTCGGTGACCGAGCAGTACTTC.

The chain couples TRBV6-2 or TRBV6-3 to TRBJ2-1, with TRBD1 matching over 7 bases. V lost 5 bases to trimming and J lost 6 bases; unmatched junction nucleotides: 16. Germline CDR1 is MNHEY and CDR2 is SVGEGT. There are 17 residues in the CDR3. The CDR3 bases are TGTGCCAGCAGTGCACATCCCCCTGGGACAGTACGCAATGAGCAGTTCTTC. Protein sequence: CASSAHPPGTVRNEQFF.

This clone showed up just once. CDR3: CSVVGSVGGYTF. The CDR3 nucleotides are TGCAGCGTTGTAGGGTCTGTCGGTGGCTACACCTTC. The chain uses TRBV29-1 and TRBJ1-2; D is unclear. Trimming took 4 bases from V and 7 from J, leaving 13 bases between them. CDR1 and CDR2 from the germline V gene are SQVTM and ANQGSEA. The CDR3 is 12 residues long.

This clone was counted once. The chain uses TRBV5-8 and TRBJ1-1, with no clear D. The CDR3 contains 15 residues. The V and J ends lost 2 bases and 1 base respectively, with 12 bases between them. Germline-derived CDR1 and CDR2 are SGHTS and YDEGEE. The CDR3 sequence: CASSFAQFRNTEAFF. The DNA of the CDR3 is TGTGCCAGCAGCTTCGCCCAGTTCAGGAACACTGAAGCTTTCTTT.

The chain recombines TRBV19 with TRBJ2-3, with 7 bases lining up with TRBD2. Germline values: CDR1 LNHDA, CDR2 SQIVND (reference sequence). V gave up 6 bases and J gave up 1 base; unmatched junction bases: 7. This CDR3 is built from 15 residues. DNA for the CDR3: TGTGCCAGTAGCTCAAGCGGGGCCGGCACAGATACGCAGTATTTT. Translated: CASSSSGAGTDTQYF.

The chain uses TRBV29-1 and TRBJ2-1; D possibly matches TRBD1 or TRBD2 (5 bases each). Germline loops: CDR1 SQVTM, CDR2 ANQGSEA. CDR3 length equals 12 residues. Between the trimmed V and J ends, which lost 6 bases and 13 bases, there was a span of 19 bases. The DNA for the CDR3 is TGCAGCGTCGAGGGAGAGGGGACGGATCAGTTCTTC. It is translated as CSVEGEGTDQFF.

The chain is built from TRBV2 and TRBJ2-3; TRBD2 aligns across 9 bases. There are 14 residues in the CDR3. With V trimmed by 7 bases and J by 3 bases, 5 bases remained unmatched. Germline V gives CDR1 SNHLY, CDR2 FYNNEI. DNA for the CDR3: TGTGCCAGCAAAAGGGCGGGGGGGACAGATACGCAGTATTTT. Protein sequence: CASKRAGGTDTQYF.

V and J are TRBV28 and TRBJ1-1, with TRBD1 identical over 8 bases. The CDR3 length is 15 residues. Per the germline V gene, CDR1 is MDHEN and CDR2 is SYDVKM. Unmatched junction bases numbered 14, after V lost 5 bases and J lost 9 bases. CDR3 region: CASSVAPDRGDKAFF. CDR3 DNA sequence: TGTGCCAGCAGTGTGGCCCCCGACAGGGGAGACAAAGCTTTCTTT.

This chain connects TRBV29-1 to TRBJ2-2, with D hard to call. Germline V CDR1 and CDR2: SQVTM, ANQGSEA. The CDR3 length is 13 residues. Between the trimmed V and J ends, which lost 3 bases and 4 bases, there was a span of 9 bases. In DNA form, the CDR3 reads TGCAGCGTTGATCCGATGGGCACCGGGGAGCTGTTTTTT. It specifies CSVDPMGTGELFF.

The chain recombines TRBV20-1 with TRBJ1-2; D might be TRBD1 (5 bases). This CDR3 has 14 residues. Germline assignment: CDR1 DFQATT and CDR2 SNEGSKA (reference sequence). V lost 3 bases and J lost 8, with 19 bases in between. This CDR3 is CSASPGTERVGYTF. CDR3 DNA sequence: TGCAGTGCTAGTCCCGGGACTGAGCGGGTAGGCTACACCTTC.

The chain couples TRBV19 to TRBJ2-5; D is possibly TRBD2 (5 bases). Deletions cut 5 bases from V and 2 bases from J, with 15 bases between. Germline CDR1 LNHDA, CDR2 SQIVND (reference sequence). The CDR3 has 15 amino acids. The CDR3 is CASSVTPTGQETQYF. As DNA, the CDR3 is TGTGCCAGTAGTGTTACCCCTACGGGACAAGAGACCCAGTACTTC.

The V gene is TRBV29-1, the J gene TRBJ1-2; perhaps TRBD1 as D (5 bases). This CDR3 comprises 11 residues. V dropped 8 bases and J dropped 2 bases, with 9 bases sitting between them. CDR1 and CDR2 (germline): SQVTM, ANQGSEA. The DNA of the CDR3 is TGCAGCATCCGGGACAACTATGGCTACACCTTC. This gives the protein CSIRDNYGYTF.

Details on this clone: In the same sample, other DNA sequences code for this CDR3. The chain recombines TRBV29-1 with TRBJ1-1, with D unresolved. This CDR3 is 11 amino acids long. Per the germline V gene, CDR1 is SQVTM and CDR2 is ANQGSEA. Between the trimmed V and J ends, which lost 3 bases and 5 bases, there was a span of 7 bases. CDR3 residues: CSVDPGTEAFF. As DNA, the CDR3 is TGCAGCGTTGATCCGGGGACTGAAGCTTTCTTT.

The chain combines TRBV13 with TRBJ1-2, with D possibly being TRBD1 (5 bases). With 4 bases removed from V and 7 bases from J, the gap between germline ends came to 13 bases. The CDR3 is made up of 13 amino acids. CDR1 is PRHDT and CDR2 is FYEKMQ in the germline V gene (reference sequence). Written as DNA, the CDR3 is TGTGCCAGCAGCTACCAACAGGTTTCTGGCTACACCTTC. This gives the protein CASSYQQVSGYTF.

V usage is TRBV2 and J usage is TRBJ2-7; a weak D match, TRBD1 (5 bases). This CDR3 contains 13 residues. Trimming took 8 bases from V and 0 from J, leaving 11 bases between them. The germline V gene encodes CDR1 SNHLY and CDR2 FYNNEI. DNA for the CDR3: TGTGCCAGCGGATACAGGAGCTCCTACGAGCAGTACTTC. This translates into CASGYRSSYEQYF.

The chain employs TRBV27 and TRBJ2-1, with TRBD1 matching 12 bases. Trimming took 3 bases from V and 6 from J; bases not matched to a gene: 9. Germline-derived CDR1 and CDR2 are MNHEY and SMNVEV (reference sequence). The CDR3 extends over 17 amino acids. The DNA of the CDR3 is TGTGCCAGCAGTTTCTACCTCCGGGACAGGGGGCGCAATGAGCAGTTCTTC. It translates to CASSFYLRDRGRNEQFF.

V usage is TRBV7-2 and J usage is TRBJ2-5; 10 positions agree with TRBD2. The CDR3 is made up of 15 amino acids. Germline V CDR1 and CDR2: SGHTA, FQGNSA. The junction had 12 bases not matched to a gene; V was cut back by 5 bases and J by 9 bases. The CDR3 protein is CASSQGLALRGAQYF. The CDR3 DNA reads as TGTGCCAGCAGCCAGGGACTAGCGTTGCGGGGGGCCCAGTACTTC.